Reported below is one T cell receptor (beta chain). Its antigen is still unknown. Germline lookup yields CDR1 GTSNPN and CDR2 SVGIG (reference sequence). This CDR3 comprises 13 residues. V lost 5 bases, J lost 6 bases, and 3 bases stayed unmatched. The data belong to a study of T cell responses to AZD1222 COVID-19 vaccine. Study findings and constraints: All repertoire sampling was performed exclusively after the peak T cell response.

The repertoire was sequenced with immunoSEQ multiplex PCR; TCRdb's copy has only in-frame clones and lacks some. In the table there are about 180,000 clones, approximately 94% of which are singletons. This clonotype was obtained from an adult who received the AZD1222 COVID-19 vaccine. V and J are TRBV30 and TRBJ1-4; 10 positions agree with TRBD1. The specimen comprised peripheral blood, sampled 28 days after the second AZD1222 dose. In nucleotides, the CDR3 is TGTGCCTGGGGGGGGACAGGGGATGAAAAACTGTTTTTT. Translation: CAWGGTGDEKLFF.